The source of this T cell receptor (beta chain) is a study of response to subunit inactivated influenza vaccine. Study-level results: With each seasonal influenza vaccination, the authors suggested, few new T cells are recruited.

This clonotype was picked up many times. Its antigen remains unknown. Germline-derived CDR1 and CDR2 are SGHTA and FQGNSA. This CDR3 contains 16 residues. V lost 1 base and J 1 base, leaving 13 bases between the germline ends. A single record per CDR3 protein comes from TCRdb applying MiXCR to the RT-PCR reads. The sample records hundreds of thousands of distinct CDR3 sequences, 15% to 18% being singletons. The sample in question was PBMCs from blood, obtained approximately 13 days after vaccination. The J gene is TRBJ1-1, the V gene TRBV7-2, with D possibly matching TRBD1 (5 bases). This receptor was identified in a man aged 45-65 years who received an inactivated influenza vaccine. CDR3 nucleotides: TGTGCCAGCAGCTTAGTGTGGGGGGGTCAGAACACTGAAGCTTTCTTT. This encodes CASSLVWGGQNTEAFF.